A single sample gave rise to the 13 T cell receptor beta chains below, sequenced in a study of graft-versus-host responses after intestinal transplantation. These receptors have no known antigen. The method was immunoSEQ multiplex PCR; TCRdb's version includes in-frame clones alone and lacks a portion of them. The table includes over 85,000 clones, just under 95% detected once. Sample: unstimulated CD8+ T cells sorted from spleen or lymph node cells, taken before intestinal transplant. These receptors originate from a human donor who received an intestinal transplant.

The chain employs TRBV7-9 and TRBJ2-3, with a weak D call TRBD1 (6 bases). Germline-derived CDR1 and CDR2 are SEHNR and FQNEAQ (reference sequence). The CDR3 is 15 residues long. The ends were cut back, 4 bases at V and 2 bases at J, with 13 bases in the middle. Here the CDR3 reads CASSSLGGLTDTQYF. The DNA of the CDR3 is TGTGCCAGCAGCTCCCTAGGGGGTCTCACAGATACGCAGTATTTT.

The genes are TRBV7-3 and TRBJ2-7; maybe TRBD2 (6 bases). This CDR3 spans 16 amino acids. V gave up 0 bases and J gave up 4 bases, with 16 bases separating them. The germline V gene has CDR1 SGHTA and CDR2 FQGTGA. CDR3 in DNA: TGTGCCAGCAGCTTAACGGGGGGTGGCGGGAAGTACGAGCAGTACTTC. It yields the protein CASSLTGGGGKYEQYF.

V is TRBV4-1 and J is TRBJ1-4, with a weak D call TRBD1 (6 bases). The V gene lost 3 bases and the J gene lost 5 bases, with 13 bases spanning the gap. The V gene's germline CDR1 is MGHRA and CDR2 YSYEKL. This CDR3 is built from 15 residues. The CDR3: CASSHVGGLNEKLFF. CDR3 nucleotides: TGCGCCAGCAGCCACGTGGGGGGGCTGAATGAAAAACTGTTTTTT.

The chain employs TRBV6-6 and TRBJ2-7; D is unclear. The CDR3 runs to 13 residues. The V gene lost 2 bases and the J gene lost 5 bases, with 10 bases spanning the gap. Germline CDR1 is MNHNY and CDR2 is SVGAGI (reference sequence). Here the CDR3 DNA reads TGTGCCAGCAGTTACCCCCCTTCGGACGAGCAGTACTTC. Its protein product is CASSYPPSDEQYF.

The chain uses TRBV9 and TRBJ2-6; 9 nucleotides align to TRBD1. The CDR3 runs to 18 residues. V lost 2 bases, J lost 0 bases, and 6 bases stayed unmatched. Germline CDR1 is SGDLS and CDR2 is YYNGEE. CDR3 amino acids: CASSVDRGFSSGANVLTF. Here the CDR3 DNA reads TGTGCCAGCAGCGTGGACAGGGGATTTAGCTCTGGGGCCAACGTCCTGACTTTC.

This chain uses TRBV10-3 with TRBJ2-7, with TRBD1 matching 8 bases. This CDR3 region has 17 residues. J gave up 5 bases and V 2 bases, and 14 bases lay outside the gene matches. CDR1 ENHRY and CDR2 SYGVKD come from the germline V gene. The CDR3: CAISELGRGLIYHEQYF. In DNA form, the CDR3 reads TGTGCCATCAGTGAGCTTGGCAGGGGGCTTATCTACCACGAGCAGTACTTC.

This rearrangement joins TRBV27 to TRBJ2-7, with a weak D call TRBD1 (6 bases). The V end was cut by 4 bases, the J end by 7 bases, with 11 bases between. The length of the CDR3 is 12 residues. Germline CDR1 and CDR2: MNHEY and SMNVEV (reference sequence). The CDR3 protein is CASSSGAGEQYF. The CDR3 bases are TGTGCCAGCAGTTCAGGGGCTGGGGAGCAGTACTTC.

The chain couples TRBV19 to TRBJ2-7; possible D gene TRBD2, 6 bases. This CDR3 region has 14 residues. Trimming took off 5 bases at V and 3 bases at J, with 14 bases between the two ends. The V gene's germline CDR1 is LNHDA and CDR2 SQIVND (reference sequence). The CDR3 loop is CASSAGLASYEQYF. CDR3 nucleotides: TGTGCCAGTAGTGCGGGACTGGCGAGCTACGAGCAGTACTTC.

The genes are TRBV19 and TRBJ2-5; 9 bases are a match to TRBD1. The CDR3 covers 18 residues. V lost 3 bases to trimming and J lost 2 bases; unmatched junction nucleotides: 13. Germline V gives CDR1 LNHDA, CDR2 SQIVND (reference sequence). The CDR3 spells CASSMEDRQGGIQETQYF. As DNA, the CDR3 is TGTGCCAGTAGTATGGAAGATAGACAGGGGGGTATACAAGAGACCCAGTACTTC.

V gene TRBV27 combines with J gene TRBJ2-2; TRBD2 is a possible D gene (6 bases). The germline V gene has CDR1 MNHEY and CDR2 SMNVEV (reference sequence). The V gene lost 4 bases and the J gene lost 6 bases, with 15 bases spanning the gap. This CDR3 spans 15 amino acids. CDR3 coding DNA: TGTGCCAGCAGTTATGAGGCGGGATGGTCCGGGGAGCTGTTTTTT. Amino acids: CASSYEAGWSGELFF.

The rearrangement joins TRBV6-1 to TRBJ2-7; 7 bases align to TRBD2. The CDR3 has 14 amino acids. V lost 2 bases and J lost 0; bases outside the gene matches: 1. Germline V gene lookup returns CDR1 MNHNS and CDR2 SASEGT. CDR3 protein: CASSETSDSYEQYF. CDR3 sequence (DNA): TGTGCCAGCAGTGAAACTAGCGACTCCTACGAGCAGTACTTC.

The V and J genes are TRBV5-4 and TRBJ1-1, with D uncertain. V gave up 1 base and J gave up 3 bases, with 10 bases separating them. There are 14 residues in the CDR3. Germline values: CDR1 SGHNT, CDR2 YYREEE (reference sequence). CDR3 in DNA: TGTGCCAGCAGCTTGTTCGGGCTCGACACTGAAGCTTTCTTT. This codes for CASSLFGLDTEAFF.

This clone was seen only a few times. The CDR3 coding sequence is TGTGCCAGCAGCCCCCGCGGGGGGAATACCTTCTACGAGCAGTACTTC. Protein sequence: CASSPRGGNTFYEQYF. The chain carries TRBV7-9 and TRBJ2-7; the match to TRBD2 covers 8 bases. Trimming at V came to 5 bases and at J to 3 bases, leaving 12 bases not matched to a gene. CDR3 size: 16 residues. Germline-derived CDR1 and CDR2 are SEHNR and FQNEAQ (reference sequence).